Presented here are 27 T cell receptor beta chains from one specimen sequenced in a study of cytomegalovirus exposure and HLA in healthy donors. The PCR employed 60 Vbeta primers together with 13 Jbeta primers. Clones were read by immunoSEQ multiplex PCR, and TCRdb kept only the in-frame ones, dropping some. The table shows 150,000 to 180,000 clones, with 65% to 85% occurring only once. Sample: PBMCs. The origin of the receptors is a man between 18 and 29 years old in good health and CMV-seronegative.

The genes are TRBV5-1 and TRBJ2-5, with 9 bases identical to TRBD1. Germline trimming cut 4 bases from V and 0 bases from J; bases unmatched to any gene: 4. This CDR3 is 15 amino acids long. Germline V gene sequence: CDR1 SGHRS, CDR2 YFSETQ. The CDR3 sequence is CASSNGDRDQETQYF. CDR3 DNA sequence: TGCGCCAGCAGCAACGGGGACAGGGACCAAGAGACCCAGTACTTC.

The V gene is TRBV28, the J gene TRBJ1-5; TRBD1 aligns across 10 bases. Per the germline V gene, CDR1 is MDHEN and CDR2 is SYDVKM. J was trimmed by 13 bases and V by 5 bases; bases with no gene match: 8. CDR3 length: 13 amino acids. The CDR3 here is CASSGGQGFRQHF. CDR3 nucleotides: TGTGCCAGCAGTGGGGGACAGGGGTTTAGGCAGCATTTT.

As for this clone: The junction departs from germline at one end; a sequencing error may be responsible. The V call is TRBV7-9, the J call TRBJ1-3; weak D call: TRBD1 (6 bases). The CDR3 extends over 16 amino acids. Germline CDR1 and CDR2: SEHNR and FQNEAQ (reference sequence). CDR3 sequence (DNA): TGTTCCAGCAGCCTTGAACAGGGAGTCGGAGGAAACACCATATATTTT. Translated, it gives CSSSLEQGVGGNTIYF.

In its sample, this clone was seen once. This chain links TRBV11-2 with TRBJ1-3; D gene ambiguous. CDR1 SGHAT and CDR2 FQNNGV come from the germline V gene. The CDR3 length is 14 residues. Trimming left V 5 bases short and J 4 bases short, with 12 bases between. The CDR3 sequence: CASSSRGSGNTIYF. In DNA form, the CDR3 reads TGTGCCAGCAGCAGCCGAGGGTCCGGAAACACCATATATTTT.

This chain links TRBV6-6 with TRBJ1-1; 7 bases line up with TRBD1. J lost 4 bases, V lost 5 bases, and 13 bases had no gene match. Germline CDR1 reads MNHNY; CDR2 reads SVGAGI (reference sequence). This CDR3 has 16 amino acids. The DNA for the CDR3 is TGTGCCAGCAGTCCCTCCGGGACAGCATTTGGCACTGAAGCTTTCTTT. Translation gives CASSPSGTAFGTEAFF.

The chain has TRBV7-9 and TRBJ2-4; D might be TRBD1 (5 bases). From germline, CDR1 is SEHNR and CDR2 FQNEAQ (reference sequence). V was cut by 5 bases and J by 3 bases, with 23 bases left in between. The CDR3 has 18 amino acids. CDR3 coding DNA: TGTGCCAGCAGCCCCCAAGGGGCGGTGGGGAAGGGCAAAAACATTCAGTACTTC. It is translated as CASSPQGAVGKGKNIQYF.

This rearrangement joins TRBV28 to TRBJ2-7, with D maybe TRBD2 (5 bases). The length of the CDR3 is 12 residues. V dropped 8 bases and J dropped 4 bases, with 12 bases sitting between them. Germline V lookup: CDR1 MDHEN, CDR2 SYDVKM. The DNA for the CDR3 is TGTGCCAGCCGGGGTGGGGAGTACGAGCAGTACGTC. Its protein product is CASRGGEYEQYV.

V usage is TRBV6-6 and J usage is TRBJ1-6, with D tentatively TRBD1 (5 bases). CDR3 length: 16 residues. Trimming stripped 8 bases from V and 2 bases from J, with 16 bases between. Germline V gene sequence: CDR1 MNHNY, CDR2 SVGAGI (reference sequence). Written as DNA, the CDR3 is TGTGCCAGCTTGGAGGGAAGGGGCCCCTATAATTCACCCCTCCACTTT. It yields the protein CASLEGRGPYNSPLHF.

V is TRBV5-1 and J is TRBJ2-3, with TRBD2 identical over 10 bases. The CDR3 length is 16 residues. Trimming at V came to 4 bases and at J to 5 bases, leaving 10 bases not matched to a gene. Germline V lookup: CDR1 SGHRS, CDR2 YFSETQ. The CDR3 here is CASSPWPSGGGDTQYF. DNA of the CDR3: TGCGCCAGCAGCCCGTGGCCTAGCGGGGGTGGAGATACGCAGTATTTT.

J is TRBJ2-5 and V is TRBV11-2; TRBD2 agrees at 10 bases. Germline CDR1 is SGHAT and CDR2 is FQNNGV. The CDR3 runs to 16 residues. With 2 bases clipped from V and 1 base from J, the junction kept 4 bases outside the gene matches. The CDR3 loop is CASSLRTSGLQETQYF. The CDR3 DNA follows: TGTGCCAGCAGCTTACGGACTAGCGGCCTCCAAGAGACCCAGTACTTC.

The rearrangement links TRBV27 to TRBJ2-1, with D perhaps matching TRBD1 (5 bases). The germline CDR1 and CDR2 sequences are MNHEY and SMNVEV (reference sequence). The CDR3 extends over 12 amino acids. V was trimmed by 3 bases and J by 15 bases, leaving 15 bases between them. CDR3 loop: CASSFRTPRLFF. The CDR3 DNA reads as TGTGCCAGCAGTTTCCGGACACCTCGACTGTTCTTC.

The chain carries TRBV6-4 and TRBJ2-3, with TRBD2 matching over 9 bases. This CDR3 is built from 14 residues. Germline trimming cut 1 base from V and 4 bases from J; bases unmatched to any gene: 0. Germline assignment: CDR1 MRHNA and CDR2 SNTAGT. The chain's CDR3 is CASSDLAGADTQYF. CDR3 bases: TGTGCCAGCAGTGACTTAGCGGGGGCAGATACGCAGTATTTT.

In this sample, this clone turned up a few times. This rearrangement joins TRBV5-1 to TRBJ1-1, with D possibly matching TRBD1 (5 bases). V dropped 4 bases and J dropped 3 bases, with 13 bases sitting between them. Germline V lookup: CDR1 SGHRS, CDR2 YFSETQ. The CDR3 extends over 14 amino acids. The CDR3, as DNA: TGCGCCAGCAGCCTGGGGCCCGGGGACACTGAAGCTTTCTTT. This codes for CASSLGPGDTEAFF. The variable domain in full, with the rest retrieved from reference TRBV5-1 and TRBJ1-1, is KAGVTQTPRYLIKTRGQQVTLSCSPISGHRSVSWYQQTPGQGLQFLFEYFSETQRNKGNFPGRFSGRQFSNSRSEMNVSTLELGDSALYLCASSLGPGDTEAFFGQGTRLTVV.

The rearrangement links TRBV5-5 to TRBJ1-1; D unclear. Trimming removed 4 bases from V and 4 bases from J, with 11 bases in between. Per the germline V gene, CDR1 is SGHKS and CDR2 is YYEKEE (reference sequence). This CDR3 region has 13 residues. This CDR3 is CASSPDSSTEAFF. The CDR3 bases are TGTGCCAGCAGCCCGGACTCGAGCACTGAAGCTTTCTTT.

As for this clone: One end of the junction fails to match germline, which may point to a read error. This chain joins TRBV9 and TRBJ2-6; D possibly corresponds to TRBD1 (5 bases). This CDR3 contains 17 residues. Germline V CDR1 and CDR2: SGDLS, YYNGEE. The CDR3, as DNA: TGTGCCAGCAGCGTAAGGACAACCTACTCTGGGGCCAACGGCCTGACTTTC. Translating it yields CASSVRTTYSGANGLTF.

The V and J genes are TRBV7-3 and TRBJ1-3; D uncertain. The CDR3 length is 14 residues. Deletions cut 5 bases from V and 2 bases from J, with 10 bases between. CDR1 SGHTA and CDR2 FQGTGA come from the germline V gene. CDR3 sequence: CASSAGLTGNTIYF. The CDR3 DNA is TGTGCCAGCAGCGCAGGACTGACTGGAAACACCATATATTTT.

The chain combines TRBV6-5 with TRBJ1-4; the D gene is possibly TRBD1 (6 bases). V was shortened by 0 bases and J by 8 bases, with 13 bases between the two germline ends. The CDR3 totals 15 residues. Germline CDR1 and CDR2: MNHEY and SVGAGI. Here the CDR3 DNA reads TGTGCCAGCAGTTACTCATGGGGGCGCAGAGAAAAACTGTTTTTT. Protein product: CASSYSWGRREKLFF.

The chain joins TRBV4-2 to TRBJ1-4; the match to TRBD1 covers 9 bases. The CDR3 covers 16 residues. Looked up from germline, CDR1 is LGHNA and CDR2 is YNFKEQ. V lost 0 bases to trimming and J lost 7 bases; unmatched junction nucleotides: 6. The CDR3 bases are TGTGCCAGCAGCCAAGATACGGGACAGGGTTTTGAAAAACTGTTTTTT. It encodes CASSQDTGQGFEKLFF.

This clone was seen more than once but under ten times. The V call is TRBV5-6, the J call TRBJ1-1; D may be TRBD1 (6 bases). V shed 4 bases and J shed 4 bases, with 17 bases lying between them. CDR3 length equals 15 residues. The germline CDR1 and CDR2 sequences are SGHDT and YYEEEE. Here the CDR3 reads CASSPWDIRTTEAFF. The CDR3, as DNA: TGTGCCAGCAGCCCTTGGGACATCCGGACCACTGAAGCTTTCTTT.

CDR3 loop: CASSGLAGGRDTQYF. CDR3 coding DNA: TGTGCCAGTAGCGGCCTAGCGGGGGGGAGGGATACGCAGTATTTT. The V call is TRBV19, the J call TRBJ2-3; 12 bases are shared with TRBD2. CDR1 and CDR2 from the germline V gene are LNHDA and SQIVND (reference sequence). This CDR3 is 15 amino acids long. Losses at the gene ends were 6 bases for V and 6 bases for J; bases not matched to a gene: 7.

The chain couples TRBV5-1 to TRBJ2-1; D not resolved. The germline V gene encodes CDR1 SGHRS and CDR2 YFSETQ. The V and J ends lost 0 bases and 1 base respectively, with 8 bases between them. The CDR3 spans 15 residues. The CDR3 DNA reads TGCGCCAGCAGCTTGGTAGCAGAATCCTACAATGAGCAGTTCTTC. The encoded protein is CASSLVAESYNEQFF.

This clone showed up just a few times. This chain connects TRBV5-1 to TRBJ1-1, with D tentatively TRBD1 (6 bases). Trimming stripped 4 bases from V and 5 bases from J, with 18 bases between. This CDR3 region has 15 residues. CDR1 is SGHRS, CDR2 YFSETQ, per germline. The CDR3: CASSQQAGAGTEAFF. The CDR3 DNA reads as TGCGCCAGCAGCCAACAGGCGGGGGCTGGGACTGAAGCTTTCTTT.

This clone is a singleton in its sample. This chain uses TRBV6-1 with TRBJ2-7; D ambiguous. Deletions cut 8 bases from V and 4 bases from J, with 9 bases between. The CDR3 covers 11 residues. Germline CDR1 is MNHNS and CDR2 is SASEGT. The DNA for the CDR3 is TGTGCCAGCGCTCTGAGTTACGAGCAGTACTTC. Its protein product is CASALSYEQYF.

The chain is built from TRBV5-4 and TRBJ2-1; 7 nucleotides align to TRBD1. In germline, CDR1 is SGHNT, CDR2 YYREEE (reference sequence). The V segment lost 4 bases and the J segment 5 bases; nucleotides outside the gene matches: 6. The CDR3 contains 14 residues. CDR3 bases: TGTGCCAGCAGCAGGCGAGGGGGCGACAATGAGCAGTTCTTC. It codes for CASSRRGGDNEQFF.

The J gene is TRBJ2-7, the V gene TRBV5-1; tentative D call: TRBD1 (5 bases). Germline values: CDR1 SGHRS, CDR2 YFSETQ. The CDR3 spans 14 residues. Between the trimmed V and J ends, which lost 0 bases and 0 bases, there was a span of 7 bases. The DNA for the CDR3 is TGCGCCAGCAGCTTGGCAGGGAACTCCTACGAGCAGTACTTC. As protein: CASSLAGNSYEQYF. The variable domain in full, completed from reference TRBV5-1 and TRBJ2-7, reads KAGVTQTPRYLIKTRGQQVTLSCSPISGHRSVSWYQQTPGQGLQFLFEYFSETQRNKGNFPGRFSGRQFSNSRSEMNVSTLELGDSALYLCASSLAGNSYEQYFGPGTRLTVT.

This chain joins TRBV19 and TRBJ2-3, with 14 bases lining up with TRBD2. Losses at the gene ends were 4 bases for V and 5 bases for J; bases not matched to a gene: 8. The CDR3 contains 17 residues. Germline assignment: CDR1 LNHDA and CDR2 SQIVND (reference sequence). The chain's CDR3 is CASSSLRTSGGRDTQYF. CDR3 coding DNA: TGTGCCAGTAGTAGCCTGCGGACTAGCGGGGGGAGAGATACGCAGTATTTT. The full variable domain, in which reference TRBV19 and TRBJ2-3 provide the parts outside the CDR3, is DGGITQSPKYLFRKEGQNVTLSCEQNLNHDAMYWYRQDPGQGLRLIYYSQIVNDFQKGDIAEGYSVSREKKESFPLTVTSAQKNPTAFYLCASSSLRTSGGRDTQYFGPGTRLTVL.

The rearrangement links TRBV6-5 to TRBJ1-2; possible D gene TRBD1, 5 bases. Germline-derived CDR1 and CDR2 are MNHEY and SVGAGI. The CDR3 runs 13 residues. V was trimmed by 7 bases and J by 4 bases, leaving 13 bases between them. The CDR3 coding sequence is TGTGCCAGCAAGCCGACAGTCGGCTATGGCTACACCTTC. It is translated as CASKPTVGYGYTF.